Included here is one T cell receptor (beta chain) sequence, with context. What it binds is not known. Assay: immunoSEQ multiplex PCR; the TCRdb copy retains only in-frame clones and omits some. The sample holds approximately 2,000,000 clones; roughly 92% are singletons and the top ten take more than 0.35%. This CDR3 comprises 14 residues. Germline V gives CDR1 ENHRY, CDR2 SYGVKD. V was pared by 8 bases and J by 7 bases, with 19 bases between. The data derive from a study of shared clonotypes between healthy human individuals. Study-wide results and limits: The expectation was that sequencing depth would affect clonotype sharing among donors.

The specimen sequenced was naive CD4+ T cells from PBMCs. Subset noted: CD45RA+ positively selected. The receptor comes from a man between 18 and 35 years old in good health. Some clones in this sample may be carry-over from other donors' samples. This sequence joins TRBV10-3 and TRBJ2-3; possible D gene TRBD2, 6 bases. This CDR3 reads CAIWDSNGVNTQYF. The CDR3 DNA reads TGTGCCATCTGGGACTCCAATGGGGTTAATACGCAGTATTTT.